A single sample gave rise to the 18 T cell receptor beta chains below, sequenced in a study of T cell repertoires in cytomegalovirus infection. TCRdb called the reads again in MiXCR, with one record for every CDR3 protein. The sample includes 150,000 to 200,000 distinct CDR3 sequences, 28% of them seen just once. Sequenced sample: PBMCs. The receptor source for this set is a human donor in good health (CMV status not recorded). Some clones in this sample may be carry-over from other donors' samples.

This clonotype was picked up a small number of times. The chain employs TRBV6-6 and TRBJ2-1; D remains ambiguous. Trimming shortened V by 7 bases and J by 5 bases, and 15 bases separated the two germline ends. Germline V CDR1 and CDR2: MNHNY, SVGAGI (reference sequence). The CDR3 has 14 residues. The CDR3 is CASTHPGTHNEQFF. CDR3 bases: TGTGCCAGCACCCACCCGGGCACACACAATGAGCAGTTCTTC.

The V and J genes are TRBV5-5 and TRBJ2-7; 10 bases map to TRBD1. CDR3 length: 15 residues. Germline V gene data show CDR1 as SGHKS and CDR2 as YYEKEE (reference sequence). Germline trimming cut 4 bases from V and 11 bases from J; bases unmatched to any gene: 15. CDR3: CASSNPGTGAFGEYF. CDR3 coding DNA: TGTGCCAGCAGCAATCCCGGGACAGGGGCCTTCGGGGAGTACTTC.

The sample holds one count of this clonotype. This sequence joins TRBV7-2 and TRBJ1-1; D gene ambiguous. Trimming removed 5 bases from V and 3 bases from J, with 13 bases in between. The V gene's germline CDR1 is SGHTA and CDR2 FQGNSA. The CDR3 consists of 14 residues. The CDR3 DNA reads TGTGCCAGCAGCGGGAACGCTGCGTACACTGAAGCTTTCTTT. Translating gives CASSGNAAYTEAFF. Based on the CDR3 plus reference TRBV7-2 and TRBJ1-1, the full variable domain is GAGVSQSPSNKVTEKGKDVELRCDPISGHTALYWYRQSLGQGLEFLIYFQGNSAPDKSGLPSDRFSAERTGGSVSTLTIQRTQQEDSAVYLCASSGNAAYTEAFFGQGTRLTVV.

CDR3 bases: TGTGCCATCAGTGATACCGGCAAGACTAATGAAAAACTGTTTTTT. Translating it yields CAISDTGKTNEKLFF. The chain is built from TRBV10-3 and TRBJ1-4, with D hard to call. The CDR3 totals 15 residues. The V end was cut by 3 bases, the J end by 2 bases, with 10 bases between. Germline CDR1 ENHRY, CDR2 SYGVKD.

This clonotype has only a few counts. The chain links TRBV20-1 to TRBJ2-6, with D hard to call. Germline CDR1 DFQATT, CDR2 SNEGSKA (reference sequence). Between the trimmed V and J ends, which lost 4 bases and 0 bases, there was a span of 1 base. The CDR3 is made up of 12 amino acids. CDR3 sequence reads: CSANSGANVLTF. The CDR3 DNA reads as TGCAGTGCTAACTCTGGGGCCAACGTCCTGACTTTC.

This clonotype was counted ten times or more. V is TRBV11-1 and J is TRBJ2-2; D gene ambiguous. CDR1 and CDR2 from the germline V gene are SGHAT and FQDESV (reference sequence). CDR3 length equals 15 residues. V was cut by 2 bases and J by 5 bases, with 12 bases left in between. This CDR3 reads CASSLTDGGTGELFF. The CDR3 DNA follows: TGTGCCAGCAGCTTAACAGACGGCGGAACCGGGGAGCTGTTTTTT.

This rearrangement joins TRBV10-3 to TRBJ1-6; 9 nucleotides align to TRBD1. V trimming: 11 bases; J trimming: 9 bases; junction bases outside the gene matches: 14. Germline V gives CDR1 ENHRY, CDR2 SYGVKD. The CDR3 loop spans 15 amino acids. The CDR3 loop reads CAARGLSGQGSPLHF. CDR3 nucleotide sequence: TGTGCCGCCCGGGGGCTCTCGGGACAGGGTTCACCCCTCCACTTT.

The chain joins TRBV20-1 to TRBJ2-3; a weak D match, TRBD2 (5 bases). CDR3 length: 12 amino acids. Germline CDR1 reads DFQATT; CDR2 reads SNEGSKA (reference sequence). Trimming shortened V by 3 bases and J by 1 base, and 5 bases separated the two germline ends. The CDR3 DNA follows: TGCAGTGCTAGGCGGGGCACAGATACGCAGTATTTT. It specifies CSARRGTDTQYF.

This clonotype was seen only a few times. The chain is built from TRBV14 and TRBJ2-1; possible D gene TRBD1, 5 bases. Trimming took 1 base from V and 7 from J, leaving 20 bases between them. The CDR3 extends over 17 amino acids. Germline V gene data show CDR1 as SGHDN and CDR2 as FVKESK. DNA of the CDR3: TGTGCCAGCAGCCAAGTCGGGTGGGAAGGGGCGAGGAATGAGCAGTTCTTC. Its translation is CASSQVGWEGARNEQFF.

The chain couples TRBV11-2 to TRBJ2-5; 10 nucleotides agree with TRBD2. This CDR3 region has 19 residues. J gave up 0 bases and V 0 bases, and 10 bases lay outside the gene matches. Germline V gene lookup returns CDR1 SGHAT and CDR2 FQNNGV. In DNA, the CDR3 is TGTGCCAGCAGCTTAGATAGGAACGGAGCGGGGGGGTACCAAGAGACCCAGTACTTC. It translates to CASSLDRNGAGGYQETQYF. Full variable domain (missing parts from reference TRBV11-2 and TRBJ2-5): EAGVAQSPRYKIIEKRQSVAFWCNPISGHATLYWYQQILGQGPKLLIQFQNNGVVDDSQLPKDRFSAERLKGVDSTLKIQPAKLEDSAVYLCASSLDRNGAGGYQETQYFGPGTRLLVL.

V usage is TRBV6-2 or TRBV6-3 and J usage is TRBJ2-7, with 7 positions matching TRBD1. The V and J ends lost 0 bases and 6 bases, in that order; junction bases with no gene match: 11. CDR3 length: 16 amino acids. Germline V gene lookup returns CDR1 MNHEY and CDR2 SVGEGT. This chain's CDR3 is CASSYSGQTLRGEQYF. CDR3 sequence (DNA): TGTGCCAGCAGTTACTCGGGACAGACTTTGAGAGGCGAGCAGTACTTC.

The chain joins TRBV5-4 to TRBJ2-2; D call uncertain. The CDR3 spans 14 residues. V lost 4 bases to trimming and J lost 8 bases, with 15 bases between them. The germline V gene has CDR1 SGHNT and CDR2 YYREEE (reference sequence). The CDR3 DNA is TGTGCCAGCAGCGTTGGGCCTCCTTCTGGGGAGCTGTTTTTT. Its protein is CASSVGPPSGELFF. The whole variable domain, remainder taken from reference TRBV5-4 and TRBJ2-2, is ETGVTQSPTHLIKTRGQQVTLRCSSQSGHNTVSWYQQALGQGPQFIFQYYREEENGRGNFPPRFSGLQFPNYSSELNVNALELDDSALYLCASSVGPPSGELFFGEGSRLTVL.

The chain employs TRBV7-9 and TRBJ1-1; TRBD1 might be the D (5 bases). CDR3 size: 13 residues. From germline, CDR1 is SEHNR and CDR2 FQNEAQ (reference sequence). Trimming cost V 1 base and J 6 bases, with 9 bases left between them. CDR3 sequence reads: CASSLGGVAEAFF. As DNA, the CDR3 is TGTGCCAGCAGCTTAGGGGGGGTGGCTGAAGCTTTCTTT. The full variable domain, completed using reference TRBV7-9 and TRBJ1-1, is DTGVSQNPRHKITKRGQNVTFRCDPISEHNRLYWYRQTLGQGPEFLTYFQNEAQLEKSRLLSDRFSAERPKGSFSTLEIQRTEQGDSAMYLCASSLGGVAEAFFGQGTRLTVV.

The J gene is TRBJ2-3, the V gene TRBV30; tentatively, D is TRBD1 (6 bases). Trimming pared 8 bases from V and 2 bases from J, leaving 17 bases between. Germline CDR1 GTSNPN, CDR2 SVGIG (reference sequence). This CDR3 has 14 residues. The CDR3 DNA reads as TGTGCCGCCATAGGGGGTGATAACACAGATACGCAGTATTTT. It codes for CAAIGGDNTDTQYF.

This chain links TRBV7-9 with TRBJ2-1; possible D gene TRBD2, 6 bases. This CDR3 contains 15 residues. Germline CDR1 reads SEHNR; CDR2 reads FQNEAQ (reference sequence). With 5 bases removed from V and 10 bases from J, the gap between germline ends came to 21 bases. The CDR3 DNA is TGTGCCAGCAGCCGGACGGGACTTTCCCAGGGAGAGCAGTTCTTC. Its translation is CASSRTGLSQGEQFF.

The genes are TRBV7-6 and TRBJ1-1; D may be TRBD1 (6 bases). Germline V CDR1 and CDR2: SGHVS, FNYEAQ. Trimming stripped 0 bases from V and 0 bases from J, with 17 bases between. This CDR3 is 18 amino acids long. This CDR3 is CASSLALTGGVVNTEAFF. As DNA, the CDR3 is TGTGCCAGCAGCTTAGCATTGACAGGCGGCGTGGTGAACACTGAAGCTTTCTTT.

This clonotype was counted ten times or more. The V call is TRBV7-8, the J call TRBJ2-6, with D perhaps TRBD2 (6 bases). CDR3 size: 18 residues. V was cut by 1 base and J by 6 bases, with 19 bases left in between. The germline V gene has CDR1 SGHVS and CDR2 FQNEAQ. The CDR3 bases are TGTGCCAGCAGCTTAGTTAGGGTCAGGGACTCGAAGGCCAACGTCCTGACTTTC. Its protein is CASSLVRVRDSKANVLTF.

This clonotype is a singleton in its sample. Being one base from a much bigger clone, this may be a read error. This chain uses TRBV7-2 with TRBJ2-3; 15 positions match TRBD2. The CDR3 is 16 amino acids. From germline, CDR1 is SGHTA and CDR2 FQGNSA. The CDR3 DNA sequence: TGTGCCAGCAGCACGACGCCGGGACTAGCGGGGGGCGTACAGTGTTTT. This translates into CASSTTPGLAGGVQCF.